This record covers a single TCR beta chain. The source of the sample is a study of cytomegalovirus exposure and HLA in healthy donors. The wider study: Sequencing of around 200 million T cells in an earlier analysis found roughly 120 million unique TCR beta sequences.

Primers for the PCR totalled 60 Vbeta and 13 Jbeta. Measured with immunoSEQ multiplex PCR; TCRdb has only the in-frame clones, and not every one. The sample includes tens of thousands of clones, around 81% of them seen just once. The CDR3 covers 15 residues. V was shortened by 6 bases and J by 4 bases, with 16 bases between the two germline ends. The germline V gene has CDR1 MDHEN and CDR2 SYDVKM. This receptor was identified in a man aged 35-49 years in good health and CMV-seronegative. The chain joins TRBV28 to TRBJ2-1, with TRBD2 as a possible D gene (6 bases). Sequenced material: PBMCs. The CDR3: CASSPGGGRYNEQFF. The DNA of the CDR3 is TGTGCCAGCAGCCCCGGAGGAGGGCGGTACAATGAGCAGTTCTTC.